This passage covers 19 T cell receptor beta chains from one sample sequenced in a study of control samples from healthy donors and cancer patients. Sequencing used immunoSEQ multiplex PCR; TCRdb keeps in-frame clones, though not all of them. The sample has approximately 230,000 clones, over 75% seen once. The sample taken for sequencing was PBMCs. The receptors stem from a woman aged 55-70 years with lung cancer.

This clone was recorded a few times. This chain's CDR3 is CASSSPGTSFETQYF. CDR3 DNA sequence: TGTGCCAGCAGCTCCCCCGGGACTAGCTTCGAGACCCAGTACTTC. The V call is TRBV11-2, the J call TRBJ2-5, with TRBD2 identical over 9 bases. Germline V gives CDR1 SGHAT, CDR2 FQNNGV. This CDR3 has 15 amino acids. J lost 5 bases, V lost 4 bases, and 8 bases had no gene match.

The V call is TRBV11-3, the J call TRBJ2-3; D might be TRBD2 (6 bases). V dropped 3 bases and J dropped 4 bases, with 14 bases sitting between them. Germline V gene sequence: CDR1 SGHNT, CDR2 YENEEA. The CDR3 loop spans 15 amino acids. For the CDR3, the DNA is TGTGCCAGCAGCTTTGGGCGGGGTGGGGCAGATACGCAGTATTTT. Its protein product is CASSFGRGGADTQYF. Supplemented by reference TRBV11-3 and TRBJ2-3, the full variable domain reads EAGVVQSPRYKIIEKKQPVAFWCNPISGHNTLYWYLQNLGQGPELLIRYENEEAVDDSQLPKDRFSAERLKGVDSTLKIQPAELGDSAVYLCASSFGRGGADTQYFGPGTRLTVL.

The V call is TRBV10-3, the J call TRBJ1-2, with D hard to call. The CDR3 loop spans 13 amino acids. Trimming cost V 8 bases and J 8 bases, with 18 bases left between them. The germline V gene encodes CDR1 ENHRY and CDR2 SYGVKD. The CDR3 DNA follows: TGTGCCATCCCCCTACCGATGCAGCCCGGCTACACCTTC. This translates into CAIPLPMQPGYTF.

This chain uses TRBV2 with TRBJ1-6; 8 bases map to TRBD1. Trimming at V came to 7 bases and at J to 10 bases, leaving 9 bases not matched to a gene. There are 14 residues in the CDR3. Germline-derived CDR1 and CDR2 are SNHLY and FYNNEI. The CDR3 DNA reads TGTGCCAGCACCGTCACAGGGGGTCAATCACCCCTCCACTTT. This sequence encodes CASTVTGGQSPLHF.

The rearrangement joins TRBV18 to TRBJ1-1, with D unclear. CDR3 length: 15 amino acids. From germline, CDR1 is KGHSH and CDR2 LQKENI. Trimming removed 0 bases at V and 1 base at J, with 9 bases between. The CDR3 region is CASSPPGSQNTEAFF. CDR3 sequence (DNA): TGTGCCAGCTCACCACCGGGCAGCCAGAACACTGAAGCTTTCTTT.

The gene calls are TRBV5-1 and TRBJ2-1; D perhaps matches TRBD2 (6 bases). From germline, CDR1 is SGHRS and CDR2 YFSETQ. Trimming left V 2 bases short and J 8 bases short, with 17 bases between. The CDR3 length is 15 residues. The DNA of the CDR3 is TGCGCCAGCAGCTTAACCGGGAGCCGGATCTATGAGCAGTTCTTC. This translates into CASSLTGSRIYEQFF. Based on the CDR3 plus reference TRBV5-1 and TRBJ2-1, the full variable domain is KAGVTQTPRYLIKTRGQQVTLSCSPISGHRSVSWYQQTPGQGLQFLFEYFSETQRNKGNFPGRFSGRQFSNSRSEMNVSTLELGDSALYLCASSLTGSRIYEQFFGPGTRLTVL.

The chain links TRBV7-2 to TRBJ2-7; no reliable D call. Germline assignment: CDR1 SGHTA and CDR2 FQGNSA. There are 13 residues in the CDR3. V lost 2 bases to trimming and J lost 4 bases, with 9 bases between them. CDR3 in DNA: TGTGCCAGCAGCTTAACCTACCGATACGAGCAGTACTTC. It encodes CASSLTYRYEQYF.

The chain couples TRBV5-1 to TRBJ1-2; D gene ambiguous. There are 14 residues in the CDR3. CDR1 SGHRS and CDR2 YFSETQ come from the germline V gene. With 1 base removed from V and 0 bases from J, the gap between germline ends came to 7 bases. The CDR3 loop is CASSLTVANYGYTF. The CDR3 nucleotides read TGCGCCAGCAGCTTGACAGTAGCTAACTATGGCTACACCTTC.

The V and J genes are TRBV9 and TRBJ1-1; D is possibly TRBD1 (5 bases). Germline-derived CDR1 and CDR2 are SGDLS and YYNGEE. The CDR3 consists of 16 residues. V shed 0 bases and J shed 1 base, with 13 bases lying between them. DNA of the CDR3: TGTGCCAGCAGCGTAGCCCCAGGGCTCGGGAACACTGAAGCTTTCTTT. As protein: CASSVAPGLGNTEAFF.

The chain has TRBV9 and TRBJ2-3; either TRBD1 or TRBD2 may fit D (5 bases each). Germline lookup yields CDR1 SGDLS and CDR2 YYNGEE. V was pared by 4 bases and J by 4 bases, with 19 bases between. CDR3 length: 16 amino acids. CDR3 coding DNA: TGTGCCAGCAGCCCCCGCGGAAGGGGAGTCGCAGATACGCAGTATTTT. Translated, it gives CASSPRGRGVADTQYF.

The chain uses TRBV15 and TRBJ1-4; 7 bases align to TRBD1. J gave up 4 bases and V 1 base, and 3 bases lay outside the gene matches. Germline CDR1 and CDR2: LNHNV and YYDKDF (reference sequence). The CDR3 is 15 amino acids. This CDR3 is CATSRVTGLNEKLFF. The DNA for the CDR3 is TGTGCCACCAGCAGAGTGACAGGGCTTAATGAAAAACTGTTTTTT.

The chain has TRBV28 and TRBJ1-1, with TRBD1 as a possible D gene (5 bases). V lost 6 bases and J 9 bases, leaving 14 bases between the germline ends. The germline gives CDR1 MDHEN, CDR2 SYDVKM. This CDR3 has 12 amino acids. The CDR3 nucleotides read TGTGCCAGCAGCCCCACTTGGGGACAAGCTTTCTTT. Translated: CASSPTWGQAFF.

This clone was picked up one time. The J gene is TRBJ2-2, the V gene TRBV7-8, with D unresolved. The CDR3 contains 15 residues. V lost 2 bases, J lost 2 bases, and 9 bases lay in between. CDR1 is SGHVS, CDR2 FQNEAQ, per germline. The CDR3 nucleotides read TGTGCCAGCAGCTTAAAGATCATCAACACCGGGGAGCTGTTTTTT. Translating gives CASSLKIINTGELFF. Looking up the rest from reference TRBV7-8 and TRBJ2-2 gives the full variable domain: GAGVSQSPRYKVAKRGQDVALRCDPISGHVSLFWYQQALGQGPEFLTYFQNEAQLDKSGLPSDRFFAERPEGSVSTLKIQRTQQEDSAVYLCASSLKIINTGELFFGEGSRLTVL.

This CDR3 is CASRPAGGPYNEQFF. The CDR3 DNA reads as TGTGCCAGCAGGCCGGCAGGGGGCCCCTACAATGAGCAGTTCTTC. The chain employs TRBV28 and TRBJ2-1; TRBD1 aligns across 8 bases. Per the germline V gene, CDR1 is MDHEN and CDR2 is SYDVKM. The trim removed 6 bases at V and 2 bases at J, leaving 6 bases unmatched. CDR3 size: 15 residues.

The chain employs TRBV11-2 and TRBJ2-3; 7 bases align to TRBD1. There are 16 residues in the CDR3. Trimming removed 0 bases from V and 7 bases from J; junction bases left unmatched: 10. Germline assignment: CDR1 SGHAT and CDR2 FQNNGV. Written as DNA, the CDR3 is TGTGCCAGCAGCTTAGACTCGACAGGGTGGGAAAATACGCAGTATTTT. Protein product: CASSLDSTGWENTQYF.

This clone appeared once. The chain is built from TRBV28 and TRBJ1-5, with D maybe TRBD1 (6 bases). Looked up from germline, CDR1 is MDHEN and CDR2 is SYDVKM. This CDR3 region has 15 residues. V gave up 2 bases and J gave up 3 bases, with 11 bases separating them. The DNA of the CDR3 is TGTGCCAGCAGTTTAGGGGGCGGGAACAATCAGCCCCAGCATTTT. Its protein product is CASSLGGGNNQPQHF.

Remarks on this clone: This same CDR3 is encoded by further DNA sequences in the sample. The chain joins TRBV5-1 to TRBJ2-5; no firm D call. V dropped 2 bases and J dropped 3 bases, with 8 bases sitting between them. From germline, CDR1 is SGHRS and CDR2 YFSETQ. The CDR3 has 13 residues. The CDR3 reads CASSFPGKETQYF. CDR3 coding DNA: TGCGCCAGCAGCTTCCCCGGAAAAGAGACCCAGTACTTC.

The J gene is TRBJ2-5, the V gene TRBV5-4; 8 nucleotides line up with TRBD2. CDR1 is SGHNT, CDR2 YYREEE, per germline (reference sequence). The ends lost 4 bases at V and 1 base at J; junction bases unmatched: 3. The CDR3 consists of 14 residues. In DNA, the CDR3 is TGTGCCAGCAGCCTTAGCGGGGCCCAAGAGACCCAGTACTTC. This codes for CASSLSGAQETQYF.

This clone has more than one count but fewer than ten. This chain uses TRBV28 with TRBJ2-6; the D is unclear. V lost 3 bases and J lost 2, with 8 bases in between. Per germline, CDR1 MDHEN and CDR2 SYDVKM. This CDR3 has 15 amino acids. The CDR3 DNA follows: TGTGCCAGCAGTTTTTTAGATGCTGGGGCCAACGTCCTGACTTTC. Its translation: CASSFLDAGANVLTF.